A single sample is the source of the 2 T cell receptor beta chains below, sequenced in a study of cytomegalovirus exposure and HLA in healthy donors. PCR was performed using 60 Vbeta and 13 Jbeta primers. Sequencing was performed with immunoSEQ multiplex PCR; in TCRdb, only in-frame clones are kept and a portion is missing. Of 200,000 to 250,000 clones in the sample, 60% to 80% were seen once. Sequencing used PBMCs. The receptor source for this set is a male donor in good health and CMV-seronegative.

This rearrangement joins TRBV10-1 to TRBJ1-4; D is ambiguous. There are 13 residues in the CDR3. The V gene lost 9 bases and the J gene lost 0 bases, with 8 bases spanning the gap. Germline-derived CDR1 and CDR2 are WNHNN and SYGVQD (reference sequence). The CDR3: CASQAATNEKLFF. The DNA of the CDR3 is TGCGCCAGTCAGGCTGCAACTAATGAAAAACTGTTTTTT.

This clone was seen just once. The chain is built from TRBV7-3 and TRBJ2-5; TRBD2 is a possible D gene (5 bases). CDR3 length equals 13 residues. The V gene lost 5 bases and the J gene lost 5 bases, with 12 bases spanning the gap. Germline CDR1 reads SGHTA; CDR2 reads FQGTGA. CDR3 bases: TGTGCCAGCAGCCCGAGGGAATCGGAGACCCAGTACTTC. Translating it yields CASSPRESETQYF. Combining the CDR3 with reference TRBV7-3 and TRBJ2-5 gives the whole variable domain GAGVSQTPSNKVTEKGKYVELRCDPISGHTALYWYRQSLGQGPEFLIYFQGTGAADDSGLPNDRFFAVRPEGSVSTLKIQRTERGDSAVYLCASSPRESETQYFGPGTRLLVL.